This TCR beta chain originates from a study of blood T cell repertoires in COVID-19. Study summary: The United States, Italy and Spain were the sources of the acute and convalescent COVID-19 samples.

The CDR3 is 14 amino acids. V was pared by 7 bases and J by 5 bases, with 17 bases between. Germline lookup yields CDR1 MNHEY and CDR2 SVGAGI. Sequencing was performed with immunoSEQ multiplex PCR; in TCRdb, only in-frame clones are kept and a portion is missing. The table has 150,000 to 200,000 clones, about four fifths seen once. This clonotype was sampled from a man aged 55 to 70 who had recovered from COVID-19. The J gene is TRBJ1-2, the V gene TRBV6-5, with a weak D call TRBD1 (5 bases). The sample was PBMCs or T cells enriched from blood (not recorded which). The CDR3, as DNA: TGTGCCAGCACCCCAGAACCCCGGGGGTATGGCTACACCTTC. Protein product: CASTPEPRGYGYTF.